One and the same sample provided the 9 T cell receptor beta chains below, sequenced in a study of OX40 agonist ivuxolimab in advanced cancers. Assay: immunoSEQ multiplex PCR; the TCRdb copy retains only in-frame clones and omits some. There are tens of thousands of clones in the sample; 85% occur only once, and 4% lies in the top ten. The material sequenced was CD4+ or CD8+ T cells sorted from blood, taken in a trial of the OX40 agonist ivuxolimab. The receptors come from an adult with an advanced solid tumor such as melanoma, head and neck, liver or kidney cancer.

The genes are TRBV28 and TRBJ2-1; D not resolved. Germline values: CDR1 MDHEN, CDR2 SYDVKM. With 4 bases removed from V and 6 bases from J, the gap between germline ends came to 4 bases. CDR3 length: 11 amino acids. CDR3 residues: CASSSPNEQFF. DNA for the CDR3: TGTGCCAGCAGTTCCCCCAATGAGCAGTTCTTC. The complete variable domain, with remaining parts taken from reference TRBV28 and TRBJ2-1, reads DVKVTQSSRYLVKRTGEKVFLECVQDMDHENMFWYRQDPGLGLRLIYFSYDVKMKEKGDIPEGYSVSREKKERFSLILESASTNQTSMYLCASSSPNEQFFGPGTRLTVL.

The chain employs TRBV28 and TRBJ2-7; maybe TRBD2 (6 bases). The CDR3 consists of 14 residues. Germline V gene sequence: CDR1 MDHEN, CDR2 SYDVKM. Trimming cost V 2 bases and J 3 bases, with 11 bases left between them. CDR3 DNA sequence: TGTGCCAGCAGTTTAGGAGGGATATACTACGAGCAGTACTTC. Protein sequence: CASSLGGIYYEQYF.

The genes are TRBV6-1 and TRBJ2-7, with 9 bases lining up with TRBD1. CDR1 MNHNS and CDR2 SASEGT come from the germline V gene. The CDR3 loop spans 15 amino acids. V lost 5 bases and J lost 1; bases outside the gene matches: 6. CDR3 in amino acids: CASSSTGTGSYEQYF. CDR3 DNA sequence: TGTGCCAGCAGTTCAACCGGGACAGGGTCCTACGAGCAGTACTTC.

V usage is TRBV6-5 and J usage is TRBJ2-1; unclear D gene. Trimming shortened V by 2 bases and J by 5 bases, and 7 bases separated the two germline ends. CDR1 is MNHEY and CDR2 is SVGAGI in the germline V gene. This CDR3 is built from 13 residues. The DNA for the CDR3 is TGTGCCAGCAGTTACGGAGCGAACAATGAGCAGTTCTTC. Translation: CASSYGANNEQFF.

The rearrangement joins TRBV28 to TRBJ2-7, with 10 nucleotides matching TRBD2. CDR1 MDHEN and CDR2 SYDVKM come from the germline V gene. V dropped 1 base and J dropped 6; count of bases not matched to a gene: 15. This CDR3 comprises 18 residues. In DNA, the CDR3 is TGTGCCAGCAGTTTATTTATAATAAGTCTAGCGGGAGACCTCGAGCAGTACTTC. It translates to CASSLFIISLAGDLEQYF.

This chain connects TRBV25-1 to TRBJ2-6; no firm D call. The CDR3 sequence is 16 residues long. The germline V gene encodes CDR1 MGHDK and CDR2 SYGVNS. Trimming pared 5 bases from V and 2 bases from J, leaving 13 bases between. The CDR3 protein is CASSSPTLTGANVLTF. The DNA for the CDR3 is TGTGCCAGCAGTTCCCCGACTCTAACTGGGGCCAACGTCCTGACTTTC.

This sequence joins TRBV19 and TRBJ2-3; D possibly uses TRBD1 or TRBD2 (5 bases each). The germline CDR1 and CDR2 sequences are LNHDA and SQIVND (reference sequence). The CDR3 is 14 amino acids. The ends were cut back, 5 bases at V and 2 bases at J, with 11 bases in the middle. CDR3 nucleotides: TGTGCCAGTAGTCCGGGACCGCTCACAGATACGCAGTATTTT. Its translation: CASSPGPLTDTQYF.

The chain uses TRBV5-1 and TRBJ1-4; D unclear. Germline loops: CDR1 SGHRS, CDR2 YFSETQ. CDR3 length equals 14 residues. The V gene lost 0 bases and the J gene lost 7 bases, with 10 bases spanning the gap. DNA of the CDR3: TGCGCCAGCAGCTTGGATGTGGGTGCTGAAAAACTGTTTTTT. This gives the protein CASSLDVGAEKLFF.

By sample fraction, this clone is medium-sized. The chain combines TRBV11-2 with TRBJ2-7, with 9 bases lining up with TRBD1. The CDR3 sequence is 12 residues long. The germline gives CDR1 SGHAT, CDR2 FQNNGV. After removal of 5 bases from V and 7 bases from J, the junction contained 3 bases not matched to a gene. DNA for the CDR3: TGTGCCAGCAGCGCGACAGGGGGAGAGCAGTACTTC. Amino acid sequence: CASSATGGEQYF.